This TCR beta chain is from a study of blood T cell repertoires in COVID-19. Looking at the study overall: Donors in the United States, Italy and Spain gave samples during acute or convalescent COVID-19. T cells, B-cell-depleted T cells, or PBMCs provided the cDNA or gDNA that served as material.

Measured with immunoSEQ multiplex PCR; TCRdb has only the in-frame clones, and not every one. The repertoire holds just over 250,000 clones, with about 87% as singletons. Sequenced: peripheral blood. The source is a woman aged 45-65 years with acute or convalescent COVID-19.

CDR3: CASSYTGGVSPLHF. CDR3 nucleotides: TGTGCCAGCAGCTATACAGGGGGCGTTTCACCCCTCCACTTT. The chain carries TRBV7-3 and TRBJ1-6; the match to TRBD1 covers 9 bases. V was pared by 4 bases and J by 9 bases, with 4 bases of the junction left unmatched. This CDR3 is built from 14 residues. The germline CDR1 and CDR2 sequences are SGHTA and FQGTGA.